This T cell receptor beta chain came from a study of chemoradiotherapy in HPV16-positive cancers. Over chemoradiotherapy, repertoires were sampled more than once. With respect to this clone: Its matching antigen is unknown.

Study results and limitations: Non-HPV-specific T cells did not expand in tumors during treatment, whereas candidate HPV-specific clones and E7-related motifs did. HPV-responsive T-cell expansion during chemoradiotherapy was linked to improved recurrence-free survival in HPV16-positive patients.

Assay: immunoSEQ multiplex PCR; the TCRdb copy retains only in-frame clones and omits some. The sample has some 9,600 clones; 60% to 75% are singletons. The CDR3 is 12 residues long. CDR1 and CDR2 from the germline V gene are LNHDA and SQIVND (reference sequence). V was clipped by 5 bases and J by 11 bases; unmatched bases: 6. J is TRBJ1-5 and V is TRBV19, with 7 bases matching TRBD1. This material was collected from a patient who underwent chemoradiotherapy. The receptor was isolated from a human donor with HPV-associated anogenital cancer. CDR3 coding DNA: TGTGCCAGTAGTCCCAGGGGGACAGCCCAGCATTTT. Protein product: CASSPRGTAQHF.